This TCR beta chain was identified in a study of patients and donors after allogeneic stem cell transplantation. CDR1 is MNHEY and CDR2 is SVGAGI in the germline V gene. V was shortened by 0 bases and J by 10 bases, with 13 bases between the two germline ends. The length of the CDR3 is 14 residues. One entry per CDR3 protein, called by TCRdb with MiXCR from the RT-PCR reads. The data contain more than 850,000 distinct CDR3 sequences, more than 15% of them singletons. V and J are TRBV6-5 and TRBJ2-1; the D gene is possibly TRBD2 (6 bases). The sample comprised blood, either unsorted or a sorted T cell fraction (not recorded which). The sequence derives from a human donor who was either an allogeneic HSCT recipient or a stem cell or donor lymphocyte infusion donor (not recorded which). It is not recorded whose cells these are; they may come from a transplant donor. CDR3 sequence reads: CASSYSSPGLEQFF. The CDR3, as DNA: TGTGCCAGCAGTTACTCGAGTCCGGGACTCGAGCAGTTCTTC.